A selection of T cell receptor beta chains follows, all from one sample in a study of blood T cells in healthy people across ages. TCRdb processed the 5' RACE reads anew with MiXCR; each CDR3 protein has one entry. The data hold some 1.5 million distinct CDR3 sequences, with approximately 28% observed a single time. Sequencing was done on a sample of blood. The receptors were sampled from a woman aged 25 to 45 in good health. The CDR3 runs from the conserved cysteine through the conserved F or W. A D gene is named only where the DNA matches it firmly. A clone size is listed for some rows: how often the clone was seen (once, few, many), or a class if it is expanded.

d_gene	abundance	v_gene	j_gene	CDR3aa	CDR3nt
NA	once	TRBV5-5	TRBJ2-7	CASSSERGSCYEQYF	TGTGCCAGCAGCTCGGAGAGGGGGTCTTGCTACGAGCAGTACTTC
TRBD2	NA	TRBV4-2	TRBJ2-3	CASSHPGTSGGGNTDTQYF	TGTGCCAGCAGCCATCCTGGGACTAGCGGGGGGGGTAATACAGATACGCAGTATTTT
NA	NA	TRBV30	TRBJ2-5	CAWSGRWGETQYF	TGTGCCTGGAGCGGGCGGTGGGGAGAGACCCAGTACTTC
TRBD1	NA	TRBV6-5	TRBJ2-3	CASSYGRGNRFADTQYF	TGTGCCAGCAGTTACGGCAGGGGGAATCGCTTCGCAGATACGCAGTATTTT
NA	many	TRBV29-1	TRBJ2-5	CSVEWVMGHQETQYF	TGCAGCGTTGAGTGGGTGATGGGCCATCAAGAGACCCAGTACTTC
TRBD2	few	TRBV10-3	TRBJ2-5	CAISEFTGTSGQETQYF	TGTGCCATCAGTGAGTTTACCGGGACTAGCGGACAAGAGACCCAGTACTTC
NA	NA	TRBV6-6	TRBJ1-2	CASSYDIGYGYTF	TGTGCCAGCAGTTATGACATAGGCTATGGCTACACCTTC
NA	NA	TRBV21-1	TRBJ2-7	CASSKSGRFVSGEQYF	TGTGCCAGCAGCAAAAGCGGGAGGTTCGTTTCCGGCGAGCAGTACTTC
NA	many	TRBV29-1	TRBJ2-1	CSVSWYNEQFF	TGCAGCGTTTCTTGGTACAATGAGCAGTTCTTC
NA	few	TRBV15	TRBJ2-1	CATSRNRDYNEQFF	TGTGCCACCAGCAGGAACAGGGATTACAATGAGCAGTTCTTC
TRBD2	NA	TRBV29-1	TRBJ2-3	CSSPGLATDTQYF	TGCAGCTCCCCAGGACTAGCGACTGATACGCAGTATTTT
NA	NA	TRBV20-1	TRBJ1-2	CSARTPSGAGDGYTF	TGCAGTGCTAGGACCCCCTCGGGGGCGGGCGATGGCTACACCTTC
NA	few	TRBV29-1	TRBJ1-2	CSVVSGTGYTF	TGCAGCGTTGTATCAGGGACTGGCTACACCTTC
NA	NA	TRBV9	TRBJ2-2	CASSVSLGDGVYAGELFF	TGTGCCAGCAGCGTAAGTCTAGGGGACGGAGTTTATGCCGGGGAGCTGTTTTTT
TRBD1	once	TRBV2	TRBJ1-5	CASREDRVHYRPQHF	TGTGCCAGCAGAGAGGACAGGGTGCACTATCGGCCCCAGCATTTT
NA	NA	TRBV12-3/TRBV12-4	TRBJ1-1	CASSWSTGGTEAFF	TGTGCCAGCAGTTGGTCGACAGGCGGCACTGAAGCTTTCTTT
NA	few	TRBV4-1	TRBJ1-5	CASSQGGTPSNQPQHF	TGCGCCAGCAGCCAAGGGGGGACACCTAGCAATCAGCCCCAGCATTTT
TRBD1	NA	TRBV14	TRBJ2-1	CASSRTGGASGEQFF	TGTGCCAGCAGTCGAACAGGGGGCGCGTCGGGTGAGCAGTTCTTC
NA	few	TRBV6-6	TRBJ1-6	CASTNGGRNSPLHF	TGTGCCAGCACCAACGGGGGGAGGAATTCACCCCTCCACTTT
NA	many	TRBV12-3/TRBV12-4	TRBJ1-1	CASSSGSRASEAFF	TGTGCCAGCAGTTCCGGGTCCAGGGCGAGTGAAGCTTTCTTT
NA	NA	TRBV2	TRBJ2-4	CASSLQGGEAKNIQYF	TGTGCCAGCAGTCTACAGGGCGGGGAAGCCAAAAACATTCAGTACTTC
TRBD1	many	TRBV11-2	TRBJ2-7	CASSPDRGSGEQYF	TGTGCCAGCAGCCCCGACAGGGGGTCTGGCGAGCAGTACTTC
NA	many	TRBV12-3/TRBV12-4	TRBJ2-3	CASSLRLQARTDTQYF	TGTGCCAGCAGTTTACGCTTGCAGGCTCGCACAGATACGCAGTATTTT
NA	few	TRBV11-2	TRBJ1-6	CASSLIGASLGGSPLHF	TGTGCCAGCAGCTTAATCGGCGCCAGCTTGGGCGGTTCACCCCTCCACTTT
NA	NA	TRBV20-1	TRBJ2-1	CSASETSNEQFF	TGCAGTGCTAGTGAGACTAGCAATGAGCAGTTCTTC
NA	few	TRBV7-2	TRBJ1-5	CASSLGAVGREGNQPQHF	TGTGCCAGCAGCTTAGGGGCCGTGGGTAGAGAGGGCAATCAGCCCCAGCATTTT